These 31 T cell receptor beta chains were sequenced from one sample in a study of blood T cell repertoires in COVID-19. Using immunoSEQ multiplex PCR, the repertoire was profiled, and TCRdb retains in-frame clones only, with some absent. The top ten clones hold less than 9% of a sample with around 120,000 clones, approximately 80% of them seen once. Sequencing used peripheral blood. All receptors come from a man between 65 and 85 years old with active or convalescent COVID-19.

This chain links TRBV6-1 with TRBJ2-5; 8 nucleotides agree with TRBD1. The CDR3 sequence is 17 residues long. V gave up 6 bases and J gave up 3 bases; unmatched junction bases: 15. The germline V gene has CDR1 MNHNS and CDR2 SASEGT. The CDR3 protein is CASRERDRLMGKETQYF. In DNA form, the CDR3 reads TGTGCCAGCAGGGAAAGGGACAGGTTAATGGGGAAAGAGACCCAGTACTTC.

The chain uses TRBV12-3 or TRBV12-4 and TRBJ1-1; no definite D call. This CDR3 spans 13 amino acids. V was trimmed by 3 bases and J by 7 bases, leaving 12 bases between them. The CDR3 is CASSFSVSGEAFF. The CDR3 DNA reads TGTGCCAGCAGTTTTTCGGTATCGGGTGAAGCTTTCTTT.

This clone was picked up a small number of times. The chain uses TRBV11-2 and TRBJ1-6, with D maybe TRBD1 (5 bases). V gave up 5 bases and J gave up 8 bases, with 16 bases separating them. The CDR3 has 15 amino acids. Germline CDR1 is SGHAT and CDR2 is FQNNGV. CDR3 region: CASSPRDVGHSPLHF. CDR3 DNA: TGTGCCAGCAGCCCCCGCGATGTGGGGCATTCACCCCTCCACTTT.

A few counts support this clone. This chain joins TRBV6-5 and TRBJ1-1, with D possibly matching TRBD1 (6 bases). Trimming stripped 0 bases from V and 7 bases from J, with 12 bases between. Germline CDR1 is MNHEY and CDR2 is SVGAGI. The CDR3 consists of 14 residues. The CDR3 here is CASSYSIGGGEAFF. CDR3 nucleotides: TGTGCCAGCAGTTACTCGATAGGGGGGGGTGAAGCTTTCTTT.

V and J are TRBV7-9 and TRBJ2-7; TRBD1 aligns across 12 bases. Germline-derived CDR1 and CDR2 are SEHNR and FQNEAQ (reference sequence). The V segment lost 5 bases and the J segment 2 bases; nucleotides outside the gene matches: 4. There are 15 residues in the CDR3. CDR3 region: CASSPGDRGPYEQYF. For the CDR3, the DNA is TGTGCCAGCAGCCCGGGGGACAGGGGGCCCTACGAGCAGTACTTC.

V usage is TRBV5-1 and J usage is TRBJ1-1, with D uncertain. The CDR3 consists of 13 residues. Looked up from germline, CDR1 is SGHRS and CDR2 is YFSETQ. The V end was cut by 2 bases, the J end by 3 bases, with 8 bases between. The CDR3: CASSLQLDTEAFF. The CDR3 nucleotides read TGCGCCAGCAGCTTACAGTTGGACACTGAAGCTTTCTTT.

In DNA, the CDR3 is TGTGCCAGCAGTTCATCATCAGGGGGACGTCTCGAGCAGTACTTC. This encodes CASSSSSGGRLEQYF. The chain links TRBV11-1 to TRBJ2-7, with 7 bases aligning to TRBD1. CDR1 and CDR2 from the germline V gene are SGHAT and FQDESV (reference sequence). CDR3 size: 15 residues. The V gene end was trimmed by 6 bases and the J gene end by 6 bases; junction bases not matched to a gene: 14.

The rearrangement uses TRBV28 and TRBJ2-7; tentatively, D is TRBD1 (9 bases). The length of the CDR3 is 16 residues. CDR1 and CDR2 (germline): MDHEN, SYDVKM. Deletions cut 5 bases from V and 1 base from J, with 18 bases between. CDR3 residues: CASSPGGDRASYEQYF. The CDR3 nucleotides are TGTGCCAGCAGTCCGGGAGGGGACAGGGCTTCCTACGAGCAGTACTTC.

The genes are TRBV27 and TRBJ1-2, with D perhaps TRBD1 (5 bases). CDR1 MNHEY and CDR2 SMNVEV come from the germline V gene (reference sequence). Trimming shortened V by 4 bases and J by 4 bases, and 19 bases separated the two germline ends. The CDR3 is made up of 16 amino acids. The CDR3 protein is CASSSSGLAFFYGYTF. The CDR3, as DNA: TGTGCCAGCAGTTCCTCGGGACTAGCTTTCTTCTATGGCTACACCTTC.

The chain has TRBV27 and TRBJ2-7, with 8 bases aligning to TRBD1. The CDR3 spans 14 residues. V lost 5 bases and J lost 2; bases outside the gene matches: 5. Germline lookup yields CDR1 MNHEY and CDR2 SMNVEV (reference sequence). CDR3 nucleotides: TGTGCCAGCAGTCCCAGGACAGGGACCTACGAGCAGTACTTC. Translated: CASSPRTGTYEQYF.

CDR3 residues: CASSEWGTNQPQHF. The CDR3 bases are TGTGCCAGCAGTGAATGGGGCACCAATCAGCCCCAGCATTTT. V is TRBV2 and J is TRBJ1-5; TRBD1 is a possible D gene (5 bases). This CDR3 region has 14 residues. Germline V CDR1 and CDR2: SNHLY, FYNNEI. Trimming shortened V by 2 bases and J by 3 bases, and 8 bases separated the two germline ends.

J is TRBJ2-7 and V is TRBV2, with 8 bases lining up with TRBD2. V shed 7 bases and J 1 base; nucleotides not matched to a gene: 6. The CDR3 is 14 amino acids. Germline V gene lookup returns CDR1 SNHLY and CDR2 FYNNEI. DNA of the CDR3: TGTGCCAGCAAGGGCCAGCGGGGGTCCTACGAGCAGTACTTC. Translation gives CASKGQRGSYEQYF.

V gene TRBV19 combines with J gene TRBJ1-2, with 7 nucleotides matching TRBD1. The CDR3 sequence is 14 residues long. Germline V CDR1 and CDR2: LNHDA, SQIVND (reference sequence). V was clipped by 5 bases and J by 7 bases; unmatched bases: 10. CDR3 coding DNA: TGTGCCAGTAGTCAACCTGACAGGGTTAGTGGCTACACCTTC. Translation: CASSQPDRVSGYTF.

The rearrangement joins TRBV24-1 to TRBJ1-6; tentatively, D is TRBD1 (5 bases). The germline gives CDR1 KGHDR, CDR2 SFDVKD. V dropped 3 bases and J dropped 17 bases, with 22 bases sitting between them. The CDR3 contains 15 residues. As DNA, the CDR3 is TGTGCCACCAGTGATCAGGGTCAGGTCAGGCAGTTTTTCCACTTT. This sequence encodes CATSDQGQVRQFFHF.

This clone appeared a few times. The chain has TRBV19 and TRBJ1-5; possibly TRBD1 for D (5 bases). The ends were cut back, 3 bases at V and 0 bases at J, with 24 bases in the middle. There are 20 residues in the CDR3. CDR1 and CDR2 (germline): LNHDA, SQIVND (reference sequence). CDR3 sequence reads: CASSILLWVGAETSNQPQHF. Here the CDR3 DNA reads TGTGCCAGTAGTATTCTCTTATGGGTTGGGGCAGAAACTAGCAATCAGCCCCAGCATTTT.

The chain links TRBV11-3 to TRBJ2-6; D is unclear. Trimming removed 4 bases at V and 2 bases at J, with 9 bases between. The CDR3 has 15 residues. CDR1 is SGHNT and CDR2 is YENEEA in the germline V gene. CDR3 loop: CASSSRSAGANVLTF. The CDR3 DNA is TGTGCCAGCAGCTCCCGGTCTGCTGGGGCCAACGTCCTGACTTTC.

Only a few counts were recorded for this clone. The chain recombines TRBV7-3 with TRBJ2-6; possible D gene TRBD2, 6 bases. The CDR3 is 16 amino acids. Germline CDR1 is SGHTA and CDR2 is FQGTGA. The V end lost 4 bases, the J end lost 0 bases, and 10 bases lay between the germline ends. CDR3 nucleotides: TGTGCCAGCAGCTCGGGACTCCTCTCTGGGGCCAACGTCCTGACTTTC. Protein sequence: CASSSGLLSGANVLTF.

The V and J genes are TRBV5-4 and TRBJ2-3; possible D gene TRBD2, 6 bases. V dropped 4 bases and J dropped 4 bases, with 16 bases sitting between them. Germline loops: CDR1 SGHNT, CDR2 YYREEE (reference sequence). The CDR3 runs 15 residues. CDR3 in amino acids: CASSASGGGADTQYF. CDR3 bases: TGTGCCAGCAGCGCTTCAGGAGGCGGGGCAGATACGCAGTATTTT. The full variable domain, its missing parts supplied by reference TRBV5-4 and TRBJ2-3, is ETGVTQSPTHLIKTRGQQVTLRCSSQSGHNTVSWYQQALGQGPQFIFQYYREEENGRGNFPPRFSGLQFPNYSSELNVNALELDDSALYLCASSASGGGADTQYFGPGTRLTVL.

This clone occurred once. CDR3 sequence reads: CASSESTNYGYTF. The CDR3 nucleotides are TGTGCCAGCAGTGAGAGTACTAACTATGGCTACACCTTC. The rearrangement joins TRBV28 to TRBJ1-2; the D is unclear. The CDR3 is 13 residues long. Germline lookup yields CDR1 MDHEN and CDR2 SYDVKM. Deletions cut 5 bases from V and 0 bases from J, with 7 bases between.

This chain joins TRBV7-8 and TRBJ2-2; perhaps TRBD2 as D (6 bases). Per germline, CDR1 SGHVS and CDR2 FQNEAQ. V gave up 4 bases and J gave up 6 bases, with 18 bases separating them. CDR3 length: 16 residues. CDR3 bases: TGTGCCAGCAGCTACCGGAACCCTAGCGCGGCCGGGGAGCTGTTTTTT. As protein: CASSYRNPSAAGELFF.

This chain connects TRBV6-5 to TRBJ1-1, with 7 positions matching TRBD1. The CDR3 is made up of 12 amino acids. Germline CDR1 and CDR2: MNHEY and SVGAGI. V shed 4 bases and J 7 bases; nucleotides not matched to a gene: 3. CDR3 nucleotide sequence: TGTGCCAGCAGTTCGGGACAGCTTGAAGCTTTCTTT. Translated: CASSSGQLEAFF.

The V gene is TRBV29-1, the J gene TRBJ1-2; D is possibly TRBD1 (5 bases). With 1 base removed from V and 7 bases from J, the gap between germline ends came to 19 bases. This CDR3 region has 15 residues. The germline V gene encodes CDR1 SQVTM and CDR2 ANQGSEA. CDR3 DNA: TGCAGCGTTGAAGGAGGAACGGGGGAGGTCCTTGGCTACACCTTC. Protein product: CSVEGGTGEVLGYTF.

This chain uses TRBV4-1 with TRBJ2-1; TRBD2 might be the D (6 bases). CDR3 length: 15 amino acids. V was clipped by 8 bases and J by 2 bases, with 16 bases between them. Germline-derived CDR1 and CDR2 are MGHRA and YSYEKL. CDR3: CASHPSWGAYNEQFF. The CDR3 DNA is TGCGCCAGCCACCCTAGCTGGGGGGCCTACAATGAGCAGTTCTTC.

Here the CDR3 DNA reads TGTGCCACCAGCAGAGATTTAAACACTGAAGCTTTCTTT. This encodes CATSRDLNTEAFF. This sequence joins TRBV15 and TRBJ1-1; D call uncertain. This CDR3 is built from 13 residues. Germline CDR1 is LNHNV and CDR2 is YYDKDF (reference sequence). Trimming removed 0 bases at V and 2 bases at J, with 4 bases between.

This sequence joins TRBV2 and TRBJ2-2, with a possible D match to TRBD2 (6 bases). The germline V gene encodes CDR1 SNHLY and CDR2 FYNNEI. V was pared by 10 bases and J by 5 bases, with 17 bases between. This CDR3 region has 14 residues. CDR3 sequence reads: CATRGGGLTGELFF. The CDR3 bases are TGTGCCACCAGAGGAGGAGGGCTGACCGGGGAGCTGTTTTTT.

The gene calls are TRBV11-3 and TRBJ2-2; 9 nucleotides agree with TRBD1. Germline CDR1 is SGHNT and CDR2 is YENEEA. The V segment lost 5 bases and the J segment 5 bases; nucleotides outside the gene matches: 3. This CDR3 comprises 14 residues. The CDR3 nucleotides read TGTGCCAGCAGCACCGGGACAGGGACCGGGGAGCTGTTTTTT. Residues: CASSTGTGTGELFF.

The rearrangement links TRBV7-2 to TRBJ1-3; D uncertain. The CDR3 is made up of 15 amino acids. V lost 2 bases, J lost 3 bases, and 11 bases lay in between. From germline, CDR1 is SGHTA and CDR2 FQGNSA. CDR3 protein: CASSLSVGVGNTIYF. CDR3 nucleotides: TGTGCCAGCAGCTTAAGCGTCGGGGTTGGAAACACCATATATTTT. Combining the CDR3 with reference TRBV7-2 and TRBJ1-3 gives the whole variable domain GAGVSQSPSNKVTEKGKDVELRCDPISGHTALYWYRQSLGQGLEFLIYFQGNSAPDKSGLPSDRFSAERTGGSVSTLTIQRTQQEDSAVYLCASSLSVGVGNTIYFGEGSWLTVV.

V and J are TRBV11-2 and TRBJ2-5; D unclear. Germline CDR1 and CDR2: SGHAT and FQNNGV. V was pared by 7 bases and J by 2 bases, with 14 bases between. This CDR3 is built from 14 residues. CDR3 residues: CASTRPAVQETQYF. The CDR3 coding sequence is TGTGCCAGCACCCGTCCTGCGGTGCAAGAGACCCAGTACTTC.

Only one count was recorded for this clone. This chain joins TRBV7-9 and TRBJ1-1; D is uncertain. Germline CDR1 SEHNR, CDR2 FQNEAQ (reference sequence). With 5 bases removed from V and 4 bases from J, the gap between germline ends came to 17 bases. The CDR3 has 15 amino acids. CDR3 nucleotides: TGTGCCAGCAGCCACACCAGCGGGTTGGGCACTGAAGCTTTCTTT. It specifies CASSHTSGLGTEAFF.

Worth noting for this clone: At the DNA level, this CDR3 is encoded by other sequences in the same sample as well. The V gene is TRBV9, the J gene TRBJ2-2; D call uncertain. CDR3 length: 15 amino acids. V dropped 0 bases and J dropped 2 bases, with 8 bases sitting between them. Germline lookup yields CDR1 SGDLS and CDR2 YYNGEE. DNA of the CDR3: TGTGCCAGCAGCGTAGGCGGAGCTAACACCGGGGAGCTGTTTTTT. Protein sequence: CASSVGGANTGELFF.

J is TRBJ2-5 and V is TRBV6-5; D uncertain. The CDR3 loop spans 11 amino acids. Germline CDR1 reads MNHEY; CDR2 reads SVGAGI. V was cut by 8 bases and J by 2 bases, with 6 bases left in between. The CDR3 bases are TGTGCCAGCGTCGGGCAAGAGACCCAGTACTTC. It encodes CASVGQETQYF.